Following are 15 T cell receptor beta chains from one sample sequenced in a study of shared T cell receptors in the human thymus. TCRdb keeps only in-frame clones here, not all; method: immunoSEQ multiplex PCR. The data show more than 550,000 clones, with more than 70% seen just once and roughly 0.0086% held by the top ten. These data were also reused for a study on human thymus T cells.

Sequencing used thymocytes. These receptor sequences come from a boy under two years old with a congenital heart defect.

CDR3: CASSQDRGPLNEKLFF. The CDR3, as DNA: TGCGCCAGCAGCCAGGACAGGGGACCCCTTAATGAAAAACTGTTTTTT. The chain employs TRBV4-3 and TRBJ1-4; 9 bases are a match to TRBD1. This CDR3 contains 16 residues. The junction had 6 bases not matched to a gene; V was cut back by 3 bases and J by 4 bases. The germline gives CDR1 LGHNA, CDR2 YSLEER.

The chain employs TRBV10-3 and TRBJ2-7, with TRBD2 identical over 9 bases. The trim removed 0 bases at V and 4 bases at J, leaving 7 bases unmatched. Germline V CDR1 and CDR2: ENHRY, SYGVKD. The length of the CDR3 is 16 residues. The CDR3 here is CAISESEGGRAYEQYF. The CDR3 nucleotides are TGTGCCATCAGTGAGTCGGAGGGCGGGAGGGCTTACGAGCAGTACTTC.

V usage is TRBV7-2 and J usage is TRBJ1-1; 7 positions agree with TRBD1. Germline values: CDR1 SGHTA, CDR2 FQGNSA. Germline trimming cut 2 bases from V and 0 bases from J; bases unmatched to any gene: 6. The CDR3 is 16 residues long. The CDR3 DNA sequence: TGTGCCAGCAGCTTATGGTCGACAGGGATGAACACTGAAGCTTTCTTT. Amino acids: CASSLWSTGMNTEAFF.

The V gene is TRBV19, the J gene TRBJ2-7; 9 bases are a match to TRBD1. CDR3 size: 16 residues. Germline CDR1 is LNHDA and CDR2 is SQIVND (reference sequence). With V trimmed by 3 bases and J by 5 bases, 11 bases remained unmatched. CDR3 region: CASSIGTGGLIDEQYF. The CDR3 coding sequence is TGTGCCAGTAGTATCGGCACAGGGGGCCTTATCGACGAGCAGTACTTC.

The V and J genes are TRBV28 and TRBJ2-7, with 10 bases fitting TRBD1. The CDR3 extends over 17 amino acids. Germline CDR1 MDHEN, CDR2 SYDVKM. J gave up 2 bases and V 5 bases, and 12 bases lay outside the gene matches. Here the CDR3 reads CASSPGTGAYWPYEQYF. CDR3 DNA: TGTGCCAGCAGTCCCGGGACAGGGGCGTACTGGCCCTACGAGCAGTACTTC. Using reference TRBV28 and TRBJ2-7 for the parts outside the CDR3, the full variable domain is DVKVTQSSRYLVKRTGEKVFLECVQDMDHENMFWYRQDPGLGLRLIYFSYDVKMKEKGDIPEGYSVSREKKERFSLILESASTNQTSMYLCASSPGTGAYWPYEQYFGPGTRLTVT.

This clone was seen a few times. The chain uses TRBV28 and TRBJ1-3; the D gene is possibly TRBD1 (6 bases). The CDR3 length is 15 residues. Germline CDR1 is MDHEN and CDR2 is SYDVKM. Trimming left V 5 bases short and J 2 bases short, with 13 bases between. The CDR3 sequence is CASSPGVLPGNTIYF. In nucleotides, the CDR3 is TGTGCCAGCAGTCCAGGGGTCCTACCTGGAAACACCATATATTTT.

The chain recombines TRBV5-1 with TRBJ2-3; TRBD2 is a possible D gene (6 bases). CDR3 length equals 15 residues. V lost 4 bases to trimming and J lost 0 bases, with 12 bases between them. Germline V CDR1 and CDR2: SGHRS, YFSETQ. CDR3: CASSTPSESTDTQYF. In DNA, the CDR3 is TGCGCCAGCAGCACCCCTAGCGAAAGCACAGATACGCAGTATTTT. The variable domain in full, completed from reference TRBV5-1 and TRBJ2-3, reads KAGVTQTPRYLIKTRGQQVTLSCSPISGHRSVSWYQQTPGQGLQFLFEYFSETQRNKGNFPGRFSGRQFSNSRSEMNVSTLELGDSALYLCASSTPSESTDTQYFGPGTRLTVL.

V usage is TRBV2 and J usage is TRBJ2-6, with 9 bases fitting TRBD2. This CDR3 contains 17 residues. Losses at the gene ends were 2 bases for V and 2 bases for J; bases not matched to a gene: 4. Germline loops: CDR1 SNHLY, CDR2 FYNNEI. The chain's CDR3 is CASSEWRGGTGANVLTF. The CDR3 nucleotides are TGTGCCAGCAGTGAATGGCGGGGGGGCACTGGGGCCAACGTCCTGACTTTC.

The table lists this clone with a few counts. This sequence joins TRBV4-1 and TRBJ1-3; 8 bases are a match to TRBD1. Per the germline V gene, CDR1 is MGHRA and CDR2 is YSYEKL. The V gene end was trimmed by 3 bases and the J gene end by 10 bases; junction bases not matched to a gene: 14. CDR3 length: 16 residues. For the CDR3, the DNA is TGCGCCAGCAGCCAGGATGGACAGGGAGGGAAGAGGACCATATATTTT. It is translated as CASSQDGQGGKRTIYF.

V is TRBV19 and J is TRBJ1-2; no reliable D call. There are 13 residues in the CDR3. Trimming took 1 base from V and 2 from J, leaving 5 bases between them. Germline V CDR1 and CDR2: LNHDA, SQIVND (reference sequence). CDR3 amino acids: CASSIARNYGYTF. The CDR3, as DNA: TGTGCCAGTAGTATAGCGAGAAACTATGGCTACACCTTC.

This clone was counted a single time. The chain carries TRBV29-1 and TRBJ2-2, with 8 bases aligning to TRBD1. Germline CDR1 reads SQVTM; CDR2 reads ANQGSEA. The CDR3 consists of 19 residues. Trimming took 3 bases from V and 1 from J; bases not matched to a gene: 16. Here the CDR3 reads CSVELWTGPTGENTGELFF. For the CDR3, the DNA is TGCAGCGTTGAGTTGTGGACAGGGCCTACAGGAGAGAACACCGGGGAGCTGTTTTTT.

The sample holds one count of this clone. The chain employs TRBV30 and TRBJ2-7; D is perhaps TRBD1 (6 bases). Germline V gene data show CDR1 as GTSNPN and CDR2 as SVGIG (reference sequence). Trimming shortened V by 3 bases and J by 0 bases, and 15 bases separated the two germline ends. The CDR3 is 15 amino acids. The CDR3 region is CAWSNIRGSSYEQYF. The CDR3 nucleotides read TGTGCCTGGAGCAATATAAGGGGGAGCTCCTACGAGCAGTACTTC.

CDR3 amino acids: CASSLGTSGRADTQYF. CDR3 nucleotides: TGTGCCAGCAGTTTAGGTACTAGCGGGAGGGCGGATACGCAGTATTTT. This chain links TRBV28 with TRBJ2-3, with 13 bases fitting TRBD2. CDR1 MDHEN and CDR2 SYDVKM come from the germline V gene. V shed 2 bases, J shed 6 bases, and the junction held 5 bases outside the gene matches. The CDR3 covers 16 residues.

The chain carries TRBV10-3 and TRBJ1-5, with 7 nucleotides matching TRBD1. Germline CDR1 is ENHRY and CDR2 is SYGVKD. The CDR3 is made up of 16 amino acids. Losses at the gene ends were 3 bases for V and 7 bases for J; bases not matched to a gene: 12. The CDR3 nucleotides read TGTGCCATCAGTGACGTAGACAGGGATGATCGCCAGCCCCAGCATTTT. This encodes CAISDVDRDDRQPQHF.

This clone turned up a few times. The chain is built from TRBV4-3 and TRBJ2-1; TRBD1 matches 10 bases. J was trimmed by 6 bases and V by 4 bases; bases with no gene match: 9. The V gene's germline CDR1 is LGHNA and CDR2 YSLEER. The CDR3 sequence is 16 residues long. In nucleotides, the CDR3 is TGCGCCAGCAGCCCAGACGGGACAGGGGCCCCCAATGAGCAGTTCTTC. Its protein is CASSPDGTGAPNEQFF.